A single sample is the source of the 9 T cell receptor beta chains below, sequenced in a study of T cells in pancreatic ductal adenocarcinoma. Clones were read by immunoSEQ multiplex PCR, and TCRdb kept only the in-frame ones, dropping some. The sample consists of 10,000 or so clones, about 61% of them appearing once. No neoadjuvant therapy was given to the selected pancreatic ductal adenocarcinoma patients before their surgery. Sequenced sample: pancreatic tumor tissue. All receptors come from a human donor with pancreatic ductal adenocarcinoma.

The genes are TRBV2 and TRBJ2-7, with D maybe TRBD2 (5 bases). V lost 6 bases, J lost 4 bases, and 25 bases lay in between. This CDR3 has 17 residues. The V gene's germline CDR1 is SNHLY and CDR2 FYNNEI. The CDR3 DNA reads as TGTGCCAGCAGCGAAAGGAGAAGTCTCCTCGGGGATTACGAGCAGTACTTC. This gives the protein CASSERRSLLGDYEQYF.

V gene TRBV5-1 combines with J gene TRBJ2-1; 8 bases line up with TRBD1. The CDR3 is 14 residues long. Germline assignment: CDR1 SGHRS and CDR2 YFSETQ. V lost 3 bases, J lost 7 bases, and 6 bases stayed unmatched. The chain's CDR3 is CASSWGQVTNEQFF. CDR3 in DNA: TGCGCCAGCAGCTGGGGACAGGTCACGAATGAGCAGTTCTTC.

The chain employs TRBV7-2 and TRBJ2-7; D is unclear. The germline V and J ends were trimmed by 4 bases and 4 bases, with 17 bases remaining between them. The germline gives CDR1 SGHTA, CDR2 FQGNSA. The CDR3 sequence is 15 residues long. The CDR3: CASSSGLTYWYEQYF. DNA for the CDR3: TGTGCCAGCAGCTCCGGGTTAACTTATTGGTACGAGCAGTACTTC.

CDR3 amino acids: CASSFYSAGELFF. The CDR3 region has the DNA TGTGCCAGCAGTTTTTATTCGGCCGGGGAGCTGTTTTTT. The chain has TRBV28 and TRBJ2-2, with unresolved D. V gave up 3 bases and J gave up 6 bases, with 8 bases separating them. Germline V gene lookup returns CDR1 MDHEN and CDR2 SYDVKM. The CDR3 extends over 13 amino acids.

A few counts support this clone. The rearrangement joins TRBV5-1 to TRBJ1-3; TRBD1 matches at 7 bases. V trimming: 4 bases; J trimming: 4 bases; junction bases outside the gene matches: 11. Germline CDR1 reads SGHRS; CDR2 reads YFSETQ. The length of the CDR3 is 16 residues. The CDR3 loop reads CASSETGAVVGNTIYF. CDR3 bases: TGCGCCAGCAGCGAAACAGGGGCGGTGGTGGGAAACACCATATATTTT. Together with reference TRBV5-1 and TRBJ1-3, the CDR3 gives the full variable domain: KAGVTQTPRYLIKTRGQQVTLSCSPISGHRSVSWYQQTPGQGLQFLFEYFSETQRNKGNFPGRFSGRQFSNSRSEMNVSTLELGDSALYLCASSETGAVVGNTIYFGEGSWLTVV.

In the case of this clone: One end of the junction varies from germline; a read error may be responsible. This same CDR3 is encoded by further DNA sequences in the sample. V gene TRBV5-4 combines with J gene TRBJ1-3; 9 bases fit TRBD1. CDR1 SGHNT and CDR2 YYREEE come from the germline V gene (reference sequence). The CDR3 has 15 residues. The CDR3 sequence: CASSQDRGSGNTIYF. The CDR3, as DNA: TGCGCCAGCAGCCAAGACAGGGGGTCTGGAAACACCATATATTTT.

V gene TRBV5-1 combines with J gene TRBJ2-2, with a possible D match to TRBD1 (6 bases). The germline V gene has CDR1 SGHRS and CDR2 YFSETQ. The V end lost 3 bases, the J end lost 7 bases, and 19 bases lay between the germline ends. The CDR3 has 16 residues. Here the CDR3 reads CASSSTYAGANGELFF. CDR3 bases: TGCGCCAGCAGCTCAACCTACGCAGGGGCGAACGGGGAGCTGTTTTTT.

The J gene is TRBJ2-1, the V gene TRBV19; 10 nucleotides match TRBD2. The germline gives CDR1 LNHDA, CDR2 SQIVND (reference sequence). With V trimmed by 2 bases and J by 8 bases, 12 bases remained unmatched. The CDR3 has 17 residues. This CDR3 is CASSISASGSKRHEQFF. DNA of the CDR3: TGTGCCAGTAGTATATCTGCTAGCGGGAGTAAAAGGCATGAGCAGTTCTTC.

V gene TRBV7-9 combines with J gene TRBJ2-7, with TRBD1 matching 9 bases. Germline loops: CDR1 SEHNR, CDR2 FQNEAQ (reference sequence). There are 15 residues in the CDR3. J gave up 7 bases and V 5 bases, and 12 bases lay outside the gene matches. The CDR3 nucleotides are TGTGCCAGCAGCGGAACAGGGGGCATCAGGATTGAGCAGTACTTC. This codes for CASSGTGGIRIEQYF. The full variable domain, in which reference TRBV7-9 and TRBJ2-7 provide the parts outside the CDR3, is DTGVSQNPRHKITKRGQNVTFRCDPISEHNRLYWYRQTLGQGPEFLTYFQNEAQLEKSRLLSDRFSAERPKGSFSTLEIQRTEQGDSAMYLCASSGTGGIRIEQYFGPGTRLTVT.